This T cell receptor beta chain appears in the sequencing data of a study of blood T cell repertoires in COVID-19. About this clone: Within the sample, other DNA sequences also encode this same CDR3.

This table comes from immunoSEQ multiplex PCR, and its TCRdb copy is limited to in-frame clones, with some not included. Among a few hundred thousand clones listed, roughly 85% were seen once. The CDR3 runs 14 residues. The germline V gene encodes CDR1 LNHDA and CDR2 SQIVND (reference sequence). The V segment lost 3 bases and the J segment 5 bases; nucleotides outside the gene matches: 6. This receptor was obtained from a young woman with acute or convalescent COVID-19. The rearrangement links TRBV19 to TRBJ1-1; 7 bases are a match to TRBD1. Sequenced input: peripheral blood. The CDR3, as DNA: TGTGCCAGTAGTATTGTGCAGGGGGGTACTGAAGCTTTCTTT. Encoded protein: CASSIVQGGTEAFF. The full variable domain, rest sourced from reference TRBV19 and TRBJ1-1, is DGGITQSPKYLFRKEGQNVTLSCEQNLNHDAMYWYRQDPGQGLRLIYYSQIVNDFQKGDIAEGYSVSREKKESFPLTVTSAQKNPTAFYLCASSIVQGGTEAFFGQGTRLTVV.